A selection of T cell receptor beta chains follows, all from one sample in a study of T cell responses to AZD1222 COVID-19 vaccine. Repertoires were generated with immunoSEQ multiplex PCR, while TCRdb's copy carries only in-frame clones and drops some. The data hold 110,000 to 150,000 clones, with roughly nine tenths observed a single time. Material: peripheral blood, obtained on day 0 of AZD1222 vaccination. The receptor set was obtained from an adult in good health. CDR3s include the opening cysteine and the closing phenylalanine or tryptophan. The D gene is left open where the match is weak. Rows give clone size only sometimes, using once, few, many, or a class for an expanded clone.

size: NA; J: TRBJ1-1; D: TRBD1; V: TRBV6-5; CDR3: CASSLAGQVTEAFF; DNA: TGTGCCAGCAGTTTGGCGGGACAGGTCACTGAAGCTTTCTTT
size: NA; J: TRBJ1-1; D: NA; V: TRBV30; CDR3: CAWKTENTEAFF; DNA: TGTGCCTGGAAGACCGAGAACACTGAAGCTTTCTTT
size: NA; J: TRBJ2-3; D: NA; V: TRBV18; CDR3: CASSPPAGGSLTDTQYF; DNA: TGTGCCAGCTCACCACCGGCCGGCGGATCCTTGACAGATACGCAGTATTTT
size: NA; J: TRBJ2-1; D: NA; V: TRBV5-4; CDR3: CASSKGSTKINEQFF; DNA: TGTGCCAGCAGCAAGGGGTCTACTAAAATCAATGAGCAGTTCTTC
size: NA; J: TRBJ1-2; D: NA; V: TRBV12-3/TRBV12-4; CDR3: CASLRGNYGYTF; DNA: TGTGCCAGTCTACGAGGGAACTATGGCTACACCTTC
size: once; J: TRBJ2-1; D: NA; V: TRBV5-6; CDR3: CASSLAYSAFSYNEQFF; DNA: TGTGCCAGCAGCTTGGCATACTCAGCGTTTTCCTACAATGAGCAGTTCTTC
size: once; J: TRBJ1-6; D: NA; V: TRBV30; CDR3: CAWSDEGSSPLHF; DNA: TGTGCCTGGAGTGACGAGGGGTCTTCACCCCTCCACTTT
size: NA; J: TRBJ2-3; D: NA; V: TRBV5-1; CDR3: CASSRGSGTRIDTQYF; DNA: TGCGCCAGCAGCCGGGGGAGTGGGACTCGGATCGATACGCAGTATTTT
size: once; J: TRBJ2-7; D: TRBD2; V: TRBV5-1; CDR3: CASRREVYEQYF; DNA: TGCGCCAGCCGGCGGGAGGTCTACGAGCAGTACTTC
size: NA; J: TRBJ1-1; D: TRBD1; V: TRBV7-9; CDR3: CASSFGDRWRNTEAFF; DNA: TGTGCCAGCAGCTTTGGGGACAGGTGGCGGAACACTGAAGCTTTCTTT
size: NA; J: TRBJ1-1; D: NA; V: TRBV7-8; CDR3: CASSPPQWNTEAFF; DNA: TGTGCCAGCAGCCCCCCCCAATGGAACACTGAAGCTTTCTTT
size: NA; J: TRBJ2-5; D: TRBD1; V: TRBV19; CDR3: CASSLDRGAQETQYF; DNA: TGTGCCAGTAGTTTGGACAGGGGGGCTCAAGAGACCCAGTACTTC
size: NA; J: TRBJ1-3; D: NA; V: TRBV9; CDR3: CASSVDNSGNTIYF; DNA: TGTGCCAGCAGCGTAGATAACTCTGGAAACACCATATATTTT
size: NA; J: TRBJ1-3; D: NA; V: TRBV19; CDR3: CASRKLSGNTIYF; DNA: TGTGCCAGCAGAAAACTCTCTGGAAACACCATATATTTT
size: NA; J: TRBJ1-6; D: NA; V: TRBV1; CDR3: CTSSQDFASSSYNSPLHF; DNA: TGCACCAGCAGCCAAGATTTCGCCAGTAGCTCCTATAATTCACCCCTCCACTTT